The source of this T cell receptor (beta chain) is a study of shared clonotypes between healthy human individuals. CDR1 LNHDA and CDR2 SQIVND come from the germline V gene (reference sequence). V shed 5 bases and J shed 3 bases, with 8 bases lying between them. The CDR3 runs to 12 residues. Approximately 270 ng DNA, approximately 30,000 T cell genomes, went into unsorted PBMC replicate PCRs. With ten immunoSEQ deep assay plates, unsorted PBMC DNA underwent sequencing. Original data processing: Filtering was not the same, since immunoSEQ gave junction-only sequences without quality scores. Clones were sequenced by immunoSEQ multiplex PCR, and TCRdb holds only the in-frame ones, with some missing. V, J and clone size are those of that table, while D and trimming were read from the DNA. The table includes hundreds of thousands of clones, about four fifths detected once. Samples left unsorted employed some 100 million PBMCs for genomic DNA.

Sample: PBMCs. V usage is TRBV19 and J usage is TRBJ2-7; D is possibly TRBD1 or TRBD2 (5 bases each). This TCR derives from a woman aged 40 to 49 in good health. Some clones in this sample may be carry-over from other donors' samples. The CDR3 nucleotides are TGTGCCAGTAGTGGGACGGGCTACGAGCAGTACTTC. It encodes CASSGTGYEQYF.